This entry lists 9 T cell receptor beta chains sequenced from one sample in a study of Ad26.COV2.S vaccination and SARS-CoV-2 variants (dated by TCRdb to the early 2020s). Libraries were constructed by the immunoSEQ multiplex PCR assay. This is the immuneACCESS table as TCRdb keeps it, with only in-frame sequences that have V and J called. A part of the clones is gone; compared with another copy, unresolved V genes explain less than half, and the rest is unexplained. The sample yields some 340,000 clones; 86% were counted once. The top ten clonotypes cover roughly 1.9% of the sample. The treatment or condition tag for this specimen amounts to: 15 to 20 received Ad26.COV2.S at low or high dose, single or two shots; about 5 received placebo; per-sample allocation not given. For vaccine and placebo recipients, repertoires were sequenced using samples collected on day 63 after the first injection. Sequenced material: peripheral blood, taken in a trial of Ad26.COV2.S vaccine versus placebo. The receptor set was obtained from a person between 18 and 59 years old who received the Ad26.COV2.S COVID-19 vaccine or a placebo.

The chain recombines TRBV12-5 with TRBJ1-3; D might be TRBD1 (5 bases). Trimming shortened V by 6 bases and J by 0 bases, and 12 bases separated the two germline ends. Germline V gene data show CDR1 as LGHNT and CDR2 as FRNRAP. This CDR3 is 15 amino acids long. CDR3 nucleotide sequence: TGTGCTAGTGGGACGACAGTGATCTCTGGAAACACCATATATTTT. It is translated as CASGTTVISGNTIYF.

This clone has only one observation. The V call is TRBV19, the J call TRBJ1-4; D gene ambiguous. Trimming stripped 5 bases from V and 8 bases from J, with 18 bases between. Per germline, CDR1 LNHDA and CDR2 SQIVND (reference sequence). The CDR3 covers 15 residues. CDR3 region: CASSLGLKGVEKLFF. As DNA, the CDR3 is TGTGCCAGTAGTCTCGGACTCAAGGGCGTAGAAAAACTGTTTTTT.

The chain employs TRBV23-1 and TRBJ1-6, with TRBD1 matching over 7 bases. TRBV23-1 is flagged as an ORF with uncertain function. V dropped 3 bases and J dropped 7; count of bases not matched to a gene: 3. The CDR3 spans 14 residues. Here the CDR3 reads CASSHLTGNSPLHF. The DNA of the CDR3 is TGCGCCAGCAGTCACCTGACAGGGAATTCACCCCTCCACTTT.

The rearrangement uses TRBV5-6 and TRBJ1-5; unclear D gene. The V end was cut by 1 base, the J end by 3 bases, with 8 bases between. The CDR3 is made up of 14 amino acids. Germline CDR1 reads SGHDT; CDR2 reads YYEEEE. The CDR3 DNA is TGTGCCAGCAGCTTGTTAGGGAACAATCAGCCCCAGCATTTT. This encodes CASSLLGNNQPQHF. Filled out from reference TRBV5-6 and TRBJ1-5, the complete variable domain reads DAGVTQSPTHLIKTRGQQVTLRCSPKSGHDTVSWYQQALGQGPQFIFQYYEEEERQRGNFPDRFSGHQFPNYSSELNVNALLLGDSALYLCASSLLGNNQPQHFGDGTRLSIL.

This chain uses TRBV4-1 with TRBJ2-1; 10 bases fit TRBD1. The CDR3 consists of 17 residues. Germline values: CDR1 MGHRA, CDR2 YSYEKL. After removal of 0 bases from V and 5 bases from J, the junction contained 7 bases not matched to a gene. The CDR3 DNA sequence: TGCGCCAGCAGCCAAGAGACAGGGGGCCTGCTTAACAATGAGCAGTTCTTC. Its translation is CASSQETGGLLNNEQFF.

Here the CDR3 DNA reads TGTGCCAGTAGTATAGATCCAGGTGGAACTTCGGACGCTTTCTTT. It codes for CASSIDPGGTSDAFF. The chain combines TRBV19 with TRBJ1-1, with no clear D. Germline lookup yields CDR1 LNHDA and CDR2 SQIVND (reference sequence). This CDR3 spans 15 amino acids. The germline V and J ends were trimmed by 0 bases and 11 bases, with 19 bases remaining between them. The full variable domain, with the rest looked up from reference TRBV19 and TRBJ1-1, is DGGITQSPKYLFRKEGQNVTLSCEQNLNHDAMYWYRQDPGQGLRLIYYSQIVNDFQKGDIAEGYSVSREKKESFPLTVTSAQKNPTAFYLCASSIDPGGTSDAFFGQGTRLTVV.

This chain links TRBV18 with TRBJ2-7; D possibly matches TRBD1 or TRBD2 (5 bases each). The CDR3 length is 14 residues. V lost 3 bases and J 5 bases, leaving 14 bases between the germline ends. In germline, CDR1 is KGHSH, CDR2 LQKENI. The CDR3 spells CASSPGPSSDEQYF. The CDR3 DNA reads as TGTGCCAGCTCACCGGGACCCTCCTCGGACGAGCAGTACTTC.

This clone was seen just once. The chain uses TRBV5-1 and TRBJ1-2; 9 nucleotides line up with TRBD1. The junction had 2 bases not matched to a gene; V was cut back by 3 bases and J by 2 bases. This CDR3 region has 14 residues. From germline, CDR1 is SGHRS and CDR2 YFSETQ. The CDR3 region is CASSSGQGNYGYTF. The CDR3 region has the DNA TGCGCCAGCAGCTCCGGACAGGGGAACTATGGCTACACCTTC.

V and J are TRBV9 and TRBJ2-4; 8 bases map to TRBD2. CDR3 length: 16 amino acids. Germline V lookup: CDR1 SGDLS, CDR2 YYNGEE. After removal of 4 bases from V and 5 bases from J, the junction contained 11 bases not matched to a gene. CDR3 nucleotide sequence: TGTGCCAGCAGCCCCCGGGGGGGCCAGGTAGAAAACATTCAGTACTTC. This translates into CASSPRGGQVENIQYF.